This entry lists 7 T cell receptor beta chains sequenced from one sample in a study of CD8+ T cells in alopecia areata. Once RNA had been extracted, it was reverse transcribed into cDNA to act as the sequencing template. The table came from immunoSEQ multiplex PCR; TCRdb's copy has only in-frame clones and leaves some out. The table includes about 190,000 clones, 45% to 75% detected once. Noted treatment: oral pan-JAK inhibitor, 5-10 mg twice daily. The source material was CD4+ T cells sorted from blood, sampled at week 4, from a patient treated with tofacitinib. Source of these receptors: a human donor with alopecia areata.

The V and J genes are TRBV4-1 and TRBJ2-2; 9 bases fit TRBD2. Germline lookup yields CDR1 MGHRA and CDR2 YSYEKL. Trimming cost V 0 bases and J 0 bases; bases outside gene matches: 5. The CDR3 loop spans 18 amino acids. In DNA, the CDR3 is TGCGCCAGCAGCCAAGATAGGGCTAGCGGGACGAACACCGGGGAGCTGTTTTTT. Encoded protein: CASSQDRASGTNTGELFF.

The CDR3 DNA sequence: TGTGCCAGCAGTCCCCTCTTCGCGGGGGAGCTGTTTTTT. It is translated as CASSPLFAGELFF. The V gene is TRBV6-5, the J gene TRBJ2-2; unclear D gene. The CDR3 covers 13 residues. V was clipped by 5 bases and J by 8 bases, with 12 bases between them. Germline V gives CDR1 MNHEY, CDR2 SVGAGI.

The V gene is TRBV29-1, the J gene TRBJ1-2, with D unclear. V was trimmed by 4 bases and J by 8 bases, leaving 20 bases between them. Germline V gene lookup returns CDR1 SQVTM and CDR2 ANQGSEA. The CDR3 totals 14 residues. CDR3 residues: CSVVFLSAVEGYTF. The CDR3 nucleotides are TGCAGCGTTGTTTTTCTGTCGGCGGTTGAGGGCTACACCTTC.

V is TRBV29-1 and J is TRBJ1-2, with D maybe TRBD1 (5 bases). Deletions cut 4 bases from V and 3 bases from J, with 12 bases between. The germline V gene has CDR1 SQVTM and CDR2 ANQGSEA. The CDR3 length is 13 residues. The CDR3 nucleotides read TGCAGCGTTGTCGAACCGACAGACTATGGCTACACCTTC. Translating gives CSVVEPTDYGYTF.

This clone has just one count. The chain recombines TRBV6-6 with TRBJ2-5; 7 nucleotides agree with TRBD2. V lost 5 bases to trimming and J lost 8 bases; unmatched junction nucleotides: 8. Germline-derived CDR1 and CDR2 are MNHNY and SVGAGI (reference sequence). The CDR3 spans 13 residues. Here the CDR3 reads CASSTSVGRTQYF. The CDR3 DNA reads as TGTGCCAGCAGTACTAGCGTTGGGAGAACCCAGTACTTC.

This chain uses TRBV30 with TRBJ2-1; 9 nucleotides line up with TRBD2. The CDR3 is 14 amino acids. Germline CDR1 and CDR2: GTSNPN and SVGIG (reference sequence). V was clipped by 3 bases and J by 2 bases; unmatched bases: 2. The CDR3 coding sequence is TGTGCCTGGAGGCGGGAGGGAGCCTACAATGAGCAGTTCTTC. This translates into CAWRREGAYNEQFF. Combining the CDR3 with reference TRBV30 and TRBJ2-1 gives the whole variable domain SQTIHQWPATLVQPVGSPLSLECTVEGTSNPNLYWYRQAAGRGLQLLFYSVGIGQISSEVPQNLSASRPQDRQFILSSKKLLLSDSGFYLCAWRREGAYNEQFFGPGTRLTVL.

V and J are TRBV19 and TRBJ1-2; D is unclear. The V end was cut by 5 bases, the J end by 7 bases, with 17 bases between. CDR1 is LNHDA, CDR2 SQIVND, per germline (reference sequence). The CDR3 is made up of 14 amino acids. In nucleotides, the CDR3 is TGTGCCAGTAGTGACGATCGCGTTCGCGGTGGCTACACCTTC. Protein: CASSDDRVRGGYTF.